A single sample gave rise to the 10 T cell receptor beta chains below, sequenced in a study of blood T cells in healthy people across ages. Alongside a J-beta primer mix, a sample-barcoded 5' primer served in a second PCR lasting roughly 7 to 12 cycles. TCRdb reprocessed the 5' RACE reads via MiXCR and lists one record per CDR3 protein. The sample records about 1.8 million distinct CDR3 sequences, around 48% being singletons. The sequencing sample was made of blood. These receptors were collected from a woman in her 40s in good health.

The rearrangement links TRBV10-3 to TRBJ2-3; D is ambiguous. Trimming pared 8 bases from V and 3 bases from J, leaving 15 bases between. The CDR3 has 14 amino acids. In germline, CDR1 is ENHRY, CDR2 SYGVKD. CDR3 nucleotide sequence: TGTGCCATCGGACCACACGAGGAGACAGATACGCAGTATTTT. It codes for CAIGPHEETDTQYF.

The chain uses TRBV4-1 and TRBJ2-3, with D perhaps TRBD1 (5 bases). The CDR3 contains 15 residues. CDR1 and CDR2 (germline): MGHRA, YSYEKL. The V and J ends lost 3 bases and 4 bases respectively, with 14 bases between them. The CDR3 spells CASSQYFRVSDTQYF. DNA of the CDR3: TGCGCCAGCAGCCAGTATTTCAGGGTTTCAGATACGCAGTATTTT.

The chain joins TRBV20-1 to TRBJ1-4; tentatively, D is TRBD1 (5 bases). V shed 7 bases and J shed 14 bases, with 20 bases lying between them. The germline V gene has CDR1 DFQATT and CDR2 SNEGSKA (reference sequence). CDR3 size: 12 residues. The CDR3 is CSVIDRGERLFF. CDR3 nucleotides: TGCAGTGTAATAGACAGAGGGGAAAGGCTGTTTTTT.

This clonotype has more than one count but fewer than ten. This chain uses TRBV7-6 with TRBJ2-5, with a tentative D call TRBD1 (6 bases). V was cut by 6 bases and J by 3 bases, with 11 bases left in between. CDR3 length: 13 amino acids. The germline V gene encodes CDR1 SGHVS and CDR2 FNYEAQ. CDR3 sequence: CASRPQGEETQYF. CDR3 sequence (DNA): TGTGCCAGCAGGCCACAGGGAGAAGAGACCCAGTACTTC.

DNA for the CDR3: TGTGCCAGCAGTCGCTACGGGGCCAAACAGGGGGGCTACACCTTC. It yields the protein CASSRYGAKQGGYTF. The chain has TRBV6-5 and TRBJ1-2; TRBD1 matches at 7 bases. The CDR3 sequence is 15 residues long. V trimming: 5 bases; J trimming: 8 bases; junction bases outside the gene matches: 14. Germline CDR1 MNHEY, CDR2 SVGAGI.

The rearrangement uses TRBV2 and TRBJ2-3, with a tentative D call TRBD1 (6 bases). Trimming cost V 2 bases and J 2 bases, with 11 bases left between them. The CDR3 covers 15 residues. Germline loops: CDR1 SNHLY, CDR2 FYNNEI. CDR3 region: CASSEPAGVTDTQYF. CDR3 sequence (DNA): TGTGCCAGCAGTGAACCGGCAGGGGTCACAGATACGCAGTATTTT.

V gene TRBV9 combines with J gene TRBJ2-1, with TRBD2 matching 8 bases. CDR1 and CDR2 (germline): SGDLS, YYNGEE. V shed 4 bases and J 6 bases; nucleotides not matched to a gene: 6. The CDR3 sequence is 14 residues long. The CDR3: CASSPTGLVNEQFF. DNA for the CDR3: TGTGCCAGCAGCCCCACGGGACTAGTCAATGAGCAGTTCTTC.

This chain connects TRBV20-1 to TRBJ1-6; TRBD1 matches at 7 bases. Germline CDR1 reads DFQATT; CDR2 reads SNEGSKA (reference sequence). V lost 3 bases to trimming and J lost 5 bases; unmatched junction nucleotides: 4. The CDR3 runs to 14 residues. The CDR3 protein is CSASDRANNSPLHF. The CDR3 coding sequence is TGCAGTGCTAGCGACAGGGCCAATAATTCACCCCTCCACTTT.

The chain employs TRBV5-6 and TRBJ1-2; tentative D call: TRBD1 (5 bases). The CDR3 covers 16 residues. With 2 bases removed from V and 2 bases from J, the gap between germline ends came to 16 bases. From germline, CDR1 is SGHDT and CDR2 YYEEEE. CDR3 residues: CASSFFPGTGNYGYTF. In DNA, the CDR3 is TGTGCCAGCAGCTTCTTCCCCGGGACTGGGAACTATGGCTACACCTTC. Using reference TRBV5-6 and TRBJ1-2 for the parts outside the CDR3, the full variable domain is DAGVTQSPTHLIKTRGQQVTLRCSPKSGHDTVSWYQQALGQGPQFIFQYYEEEERQRGNFPDRFSGHQFPNYSSELNVNALLLGDSALYLCASSFFPGTGNYGYTFGSGTRLTVV.

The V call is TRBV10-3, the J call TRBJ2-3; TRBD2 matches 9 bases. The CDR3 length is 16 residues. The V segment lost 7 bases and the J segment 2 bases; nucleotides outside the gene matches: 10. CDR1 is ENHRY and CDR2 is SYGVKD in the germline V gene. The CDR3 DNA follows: TGTGCCATCATAAGAGCGGGGGGTTATAACACAGATACGCAGTATTTT. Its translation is CAIIRAGGYNTDTQYF.